The present T cell receptor beta chain was sequenced within a study of T cells in localized non-small cell lung cancer. In this sample, this clone turned up once. The antigen remains unidentified. General observations from the study: The appearance of a median approximately 55 of the top 100 tumor clones was seen in adjacent lung. Heterogeneity stays possible, as sequencing covered only one tumor region. Adjacent uninvolved lung had the highest clonality, suggesting focused antigen responses.

The germline V and J ends were trimmed by 6 bases and 0 bases, with 5 bases remaining between them. Germline V CDR1 and CDR2: SQVTM, ANQGSEA. This CDR3 region has 12 residues. Assay: immunoSEQ multiplex PCR; the TCRdb copy retains only in-frame clones and omits some. Of 60,000 to 65,000 clones listed, roughly 90% were seen once; the top ten hold roughly 2%. The chain joins TRBV29-1 to TRBJ1-4; D call uncertain. The sample in question was peripheral blood, obtained before any cancer treatment. The TCR sequence derives from a woman aged 35 to 70 with stage I lung adenocarcinoma. The CDR3, as DNA: TGCAGCGTAGTAGCAACTAATGAAAAACTGTTTTTT. This encodes CSVVATNEKLFF.